Detailed here is one T cell receptor beta chain. The antigen is undetermined. Germline V gene data show CDR1 as SEHNR and CDR2 as FQNEAQ (reference sequence). This CDR3 comprises 16 residues. V was cut by 3 bases and J by 1 base, with 12 bases left in between. Only in-frame clones appear in the TCRdb table, and some are missing; sequencing was by immunoSEQ multiplex PCR. The data contain roughly 600 clones, around 90% of them singletons. This sample stems from a study of T cells and Merkel cell carcinoma outcomes. Notes on the study in general: Repertoire plus T-cell density reportedly predicted Merkel cell carcinoma outcomes.

The sequence derives from a human donor with Merkel cell carcinoma. The chain links TRBV7-9 to TRBJ2-2; the D gene is possibly TRBD1 (6 bases). Material: tumor tissue from Merkel cell carcinoma. DNA for the CDR3: TGTGCCAGCAGCTTGTGGGGGCCGCTGAACACCGGGGAGCTGTTTTTT. It is translated as CASSLWGPLNTGELFF.